The present TCR beta chain was sequenced within a study of control samples from healthy donors and cancer patients (dated by TCRdb to about 2020). As regards this clone: It has no known antigen specificity. Nothing much larger sits one base from this clone, and base qualities are not available.

CDR1 and CDR2 (KGHSH, LQKENI) derive from the germline V gene. There are 15 amino acids in the CDR3, from cysteine to phenylalanine inclusive. Only the CDR3 region is kept as DNA, spanning 45 bases read in frame from base 1. Trimmed from V: 6 bases; trimmed from J: 0 bases; junction bases lacking a gene match: 5. To prepare the library, the immunoSEQ multiplex PCR assay was applied. Sourced from immuneACCESS, this table was stored by TCRdb with only in-frame sequences that have V and J called. A share of the clones is absent; for the studies checked, an unresolved V gene accounts for under half, and the remainder has no known explanation. For this sample the table gives about 120,000 clones, of which roughly 89% were detected only once. Of the sample, about 12% is held by the ten largest clones.

The sequencing input was blood. The rearranged segments are TRBV18 and TRBJ1-3, with 7 bases aligning to TRBD1. This receptor was taken from a man between 25 and 39 years old in good health. The DNA reads TGTGCCAGCTCCCGACAGGGAACCTCTGGAAACACCATATATTTT. This sequence encodes CASSRQGTSGNTIYF.